The clone carrying this T cell receptor beta chain showed up just a few times. There are 13 residues in the CDR3. Germline CDR1 reads DFQATT; CDR2 reads SNEGSKA (reference sequence). The ends lost 6 bases at V and 8 bases at J; junction bases unmatched: 9. From the RT-PCR reads, TCRdb called clonotypes with MiXCR, one entry per CDR3 protein. This table has around 700,000 distinct CDR3 sequences, approximately 14% appearing once. This sequence was found in a female donor in good health, serving as a healthy control. Sample: memory CD4+ T cells from blood. The chain carries TRBV20-1 and TRBJ1-4; 7 positions agree with TRBD1. The CDR3 loop reads CSARRGGREKLFF. The CDR3 nucleotides are TGCAGTGCCAGGAGAGGGGGCCGCGAAAAACTGTTTTTT.